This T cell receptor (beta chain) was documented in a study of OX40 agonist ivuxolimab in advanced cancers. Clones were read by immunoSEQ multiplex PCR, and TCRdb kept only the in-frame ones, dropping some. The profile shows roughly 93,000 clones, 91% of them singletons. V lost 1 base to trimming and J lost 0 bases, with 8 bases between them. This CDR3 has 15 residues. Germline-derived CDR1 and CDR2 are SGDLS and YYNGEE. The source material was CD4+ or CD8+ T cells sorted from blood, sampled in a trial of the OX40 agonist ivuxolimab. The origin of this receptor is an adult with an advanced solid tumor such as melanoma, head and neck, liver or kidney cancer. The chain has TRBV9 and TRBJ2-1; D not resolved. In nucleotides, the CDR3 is TGTGCCAGCAGCGTAAGTGAGGTCTCCTACAATGAGCAGTTCTTC. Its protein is CASSVSEVSYNEQFF.